This T cell receptor (beta chain) was sequenced during a study of blood T cells in healthy people across ages. Looking at the study overall: Template switching captured about one barcoded beta molecule per two T cells.

The length of the CDR3 is 16 residues. CDR1 is SGHRS and CDR2 is YFSETQ in the germline V gene. It was with a sample-barcoded 5' primer and a J-beta primer mix that a second PCR of roughly 7 to 11 cycles was run. TCRdb reanalysed the 5' RACE reads using MiXCR and keeps one entry per CDR3 protein. The sample records 1.5 million to 2 million distinct CDR3 sequences, roughly 28% being singletons. This clonotype was seen a handful of times. One junction end does not reproduce the germline sequence, and a read error may be involved. This rearrangement joins TRBV5-1 to TRBJ2-3, with 8 bases fitting TRBD2. Sample: blood. The sequence derives from a young woman in good health. CDR3 region: CASSLGLATSTDTQYF. For the CDR3, the DNA is TGTGCCAGCAGCTTAGGACTAGCCACTAGCACAGATACGCAGTATTTT.